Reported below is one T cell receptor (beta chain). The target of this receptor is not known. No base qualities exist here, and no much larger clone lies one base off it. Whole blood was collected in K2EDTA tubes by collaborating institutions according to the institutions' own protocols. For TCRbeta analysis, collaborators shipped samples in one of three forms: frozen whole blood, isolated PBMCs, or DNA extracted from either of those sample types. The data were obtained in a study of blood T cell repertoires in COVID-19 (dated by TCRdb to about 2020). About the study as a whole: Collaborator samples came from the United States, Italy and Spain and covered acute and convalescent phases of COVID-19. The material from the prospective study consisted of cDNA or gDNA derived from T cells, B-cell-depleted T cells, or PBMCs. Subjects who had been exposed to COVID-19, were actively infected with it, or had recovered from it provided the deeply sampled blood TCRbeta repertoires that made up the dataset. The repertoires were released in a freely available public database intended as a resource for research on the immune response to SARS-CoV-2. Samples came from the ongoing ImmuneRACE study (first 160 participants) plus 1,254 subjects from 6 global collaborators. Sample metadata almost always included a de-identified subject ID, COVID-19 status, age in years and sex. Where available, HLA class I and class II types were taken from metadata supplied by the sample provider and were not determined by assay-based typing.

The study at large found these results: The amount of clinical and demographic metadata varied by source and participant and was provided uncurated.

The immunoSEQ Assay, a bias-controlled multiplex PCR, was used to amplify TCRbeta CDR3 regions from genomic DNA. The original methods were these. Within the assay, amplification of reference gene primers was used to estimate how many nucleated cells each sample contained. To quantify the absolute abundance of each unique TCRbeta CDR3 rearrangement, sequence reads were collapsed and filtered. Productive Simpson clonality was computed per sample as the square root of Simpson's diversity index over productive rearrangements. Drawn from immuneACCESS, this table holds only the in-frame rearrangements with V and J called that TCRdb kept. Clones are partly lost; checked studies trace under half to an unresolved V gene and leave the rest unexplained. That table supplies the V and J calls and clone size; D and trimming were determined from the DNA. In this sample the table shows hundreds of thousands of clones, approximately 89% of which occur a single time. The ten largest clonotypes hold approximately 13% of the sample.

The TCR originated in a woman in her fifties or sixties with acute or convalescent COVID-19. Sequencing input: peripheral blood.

The DNA sequence is as follows: TGTGCCACTAAGGTCCTCGGGGGGCAGACCCAGTACTTC. Translated, it reads CATKVLGGQTQYF. The V and J segments used are TRBV10-3 and TRBJ2-5; matching of 7 bases hints at TRBD2 as the D gene. The trim is 10 bases for V and 6 bases for J, with a gap of 18 bases between the germline ends. The CDR3, from cysteine to phenylalanine, totals 13 residues. CDR3 DNA only is kept here, 39 bases in frame from base 1. CDR1 ENHRY and CDR2 SYGVKD are derived from the germline V gene.